One sample yielded the 26 T cell receptor beta chains listed below, sequenced in a study of blood T cell repertoires in COVID-19 (TCRdb year 2020). Preparation of the library involved the immunoSEQ multiplex PCR assay. TCRdb holds this immuneACCESS table with in-frame rearrangements only. Some clones are missing; in checked studies, unresolved V genes explain under half, and the rest has no known cause. The sample table contains about 160,000 clones; only one count was recorded for roughly 91% of them. The ten biggest clones cover about 4.5% of the sample. What was sequenced was peripheral blood. These receptors all come from a woman between 45 and 65 years old with acute or convalescent COVID-19.

The V and J genes are TRBV5-1 and TRBJ1-1, with 11 bases fitting TRBD1. The V gene's germline CDR1 is SGHRS and CDR2 YFSETQ. V trimming: 3 bases; J trimming: 5 bases; junction bases outside the gene matches: 3. CDR3 size: 14 residues. The chain's CDR3 is CASSSGTGGTEAFF. For the CDR3, the DNA is TGCGCCAGCAGCTCTGGGACAGGGGGGACTGAAGCTTTCTTT.

This clone was counted once. This rearrangement joins TRBV7-3 to TRBJ1-5; D gene unclear. Germline CDR1 is SGHTA and CDR2 is FQGTGA. The CDR3 is 17 amino acids. The V end was cut by 1 base, the J end by 3 bases, with 16 bases between. The CDR3: CASSLNPFRHFNQPQHF. CDR3 DNA sequence: TGTGCCAGCAGCTTAAACCCGTTTCGACATTTCAATCAGCCCCAGCATTTT.

The chain couples TRBV7-8 to TRBJ1-5; 7 bases line up with TRBD1. The length of the CDR3 is 15 residues. V trimming: 3 bases; J trimming: 5 bases; junction bases outside the gene matches: 7. CDR1 and CDR2 from the germline V gene are SGHVS and FQNEAQ. The CDR3 DNA is TGTGCCAGCAGCTTGACAGGGATGAGGGATCAGCCCCAGCATTTT. This sequence encodes CASSLTGMRDQPQHF.

This chain links TRBV24-1 with TRBJ1-2, with TRBD1 matching over 9 bases. With 5 bases clipped from V and 8 bases from J, the junction kept 5 bases outside the gene matches. The CDR3 loop spans 13 amino acids. CDR1 and CDR2 from the germline V gene are KGHDR and SFDVKD. CDR3 sequence reads: CATSVGTGRGYTF. Written as DNA, the CDR3 is TGTGCCACCAGTGTTGGGACAGGGCGAGGCTACACCTTC.

This rearrangement joins TRBV3-1 (or the pseudogene TRBV3-2) to TRBJ1-2; the match to TRBD1 covers 8 bases. CDR1 is LGHDT, CDR2 YNNKEL, per germline (reference sequence). The CDR3 has 17 amino acids. V lost 4 bases, J lost 6 bases, and 16 bases stayed unmatched. DNA of the CDR3: TGTGCCAGCAGCCTGGACAGGGCACTCTTACACAAGGATGGCTACACCTTC. It specifies CASSLDRALLHKDGYTF.

The chain uses TRBV10-3 and TRBJ1-2; a weak D match, TRBD1 (6 bases). In germline, CDR1 is ENHRY, CDR2 SYGVKD. Between the trimmed V and J ends, which lost 0 bases and 7 bases, there was a span of 12 bases. This CDR3 spans 14 amino acids. CDR3 in amino acids: CAISESSGAGGYTF. CDR3 in DNA: TGTGCCATCAGTGAGTCGTCAGGGGCGGGTGGCTACACCTTC.

The chain carries TRBV30 and TRBJ2-7; a possible D gene is TRBD1 (6 bases). The V gene lost 5 bases and the J gene lost 9 bases, with 26 bases spanning the gap. Germline V gene data show CDR1 as GTSNPN and CDR2 as SVGIG (reference sequence). This CDR3 region has 15 residues. CDR3 DNA sequence: TGTGCCTGGGATTTACCAGGACAGACTACCCTGGGGCAGTACTTC. Translating it yields CAWDLPGQTTLGQYF.

The genes are TRBV7-3 and TRBJ2-7; D is possibly TRBD2 (6 bases). Per germline, CDR1 SGHTA and CDR2 FQGTGA. With 6 bases removed from V and 4 bases from J, the gap between germline ends came to 13 bases. This CDR3 comprises 13 residues. DNA for the CDR3: TGTGCCAGCAGTAGCGGAGCCTTTTACGAGCAGTACTTC. Its translation is CASSSGAFYEQYF.

V is TRBV15 and J is TRBJ2-1; D may be TRBD1 (6 bases). The ends were cut back, 3 bases at V and 2 bases at J, with 14 bases in the middle. Looked up from germline, CDR1 is LNHNV and CDR2 is YYDKDF (reference sequence). CDR3 size: 16 residues. The CDR3 protein is CATSRRGKGPYNEQFF. CDR3 bases: TGTGCCACCAGCAGGAGGGGGAAAGGGCCCTACAATGAGCAGTTCTTC. Filled out from reference TRBV15 and TRBJ2-1, the complete variable domain reads DAMVIQNPRYQVTQFGKPVTLSCSQTLNHNVMYWYQQKSSQAPKLLFHYYDKDFNNEADTPDNFQSRRPNTSFCFLDIRSPGLGDTAMYLCATSRRGKGPYNEQFFGPGTRLTVL.

The gene calls are TRBV6-5 and TRBJ1-2, with a tentative D call TRBD1 (5 bases). The CDR3 is 14 amino acids. Germline CDR1 reads MNHEY; CDR2 reads SVGAGI. Trimming pared 2 bases from V and 3 bases from J, leaving 10 bases between. The CDR3 coding sequence is TGTGCCAGCAGTTACGGGGGGGTAGACTATGGCTACACCTTC. Residues: CASSYGGVDYGYTF.

This clone was observed a handful of times. The chain uses TRBV2 and TRBJ1-1, with 7 nucleotides matching TRBD1. Unmatched junction bases numbered 7, after V lost 3 bases and J lost 6 bases. The CDR3 is 14 amino acids. Germline CDR1 and CDR2: SNHLY and FYNNEI. DNA of the CDR3: TGTGCCAGCAGTGATGTCGACAGGGTCGCTGAAGCTTTCTTT. It specifies CASSDVDRVAEAFF. Supplemented by reference TRBV2 and TRBJ1-1, the full variable domain reads EPEVTQTPSHQVTQMGQEVILRCVPISNHLYFYWYRQILGQKVEFLVSFYNNEISEKSEIFDDQFSVERPDGSNFTLKIRSTKLEDSAMYFCASSDVDRVAEAFFGQGTRLTVV.

The V gene is TRBV5-4, the J gene TRBJ1-2, with a weak D call TRBD1 (5 bases). Germline V gene lookup returns CDR1 SGHNT and CDR2 YYREEE (reference sequence). The CDR3 has 16 amino acids. With 4 bases removed from V and 0 bases from J, the gap between germline ends came to 16 bases. CDR3 sequence reads: CASSADIQMTNYGYTF. As DNA, the CDR3 is TGTGCCAGCAGCGCGGACATACAAATGACTAACTATGGCTACACCTTC.

This sequence joins TRBV10-3 and TRBJ2-2, with D perhaps matching TRBD1 (5 bases). Trimming stripped 10 bases from V and 1 base from J, with 13 bases between. The CDR3 sequence is 14 residues long. Germline values: CDR1 ENHRY, CDR2 SYGVKD. The CDR3 nucleotides read TGTGCCACCCAGGGTCCCCTGAACACCGGGGAGCTGTTTTTT. It translates to CATQGPLNTGELFF.

The V gene is TRBV30, the J gene TRBJ1-6; 8 nucleotides align to TRBD1. V trimming: 2 bases; J trimming: 7 bases; junction bases outside the gene matches: 10. The CDR3 contains 16 residues. Germline CDR1 is GTSNPN and CDR2 is SVGIG (reference sequence). DNA for the CDR3: TGTGCCTGGAGTCCCGGACAGGGCACTGGAAATTCACCCCTCCACTTT. The encoded protein is CAWSPGQGTGNSPLHF.

This chain links TRBV5-4 with TRBJ1-2; 8 bases align to TRBD1. Per the germline V gene, CDR1 is SGHNT and CDR2 is YYREEE (reference sequence). V trimming: 0 bases; J trimming: 2 bases; junction bases outside the gene matches: 9. CDR3 length equals 17 residues. This CDR3 reads CASSLVGGTGPNYGYTF. CDR3 bases: TGTGCCAGCAGCTTGGTTGGAGGGACAGGACCCAACTATGGCTACACCTTC.

The chain recombines TRBV28 with TRBJ1-2, with a possible D match to TRBD1 (5 bases). The CDR3 is 15 residues long. Germline V gene data show CDR1 as MDHEN and CDR2 as SYDVKM. Trimming removed 2 bases from V and 7 bases from J, with 17 bases in between. In nucleotides, the CDR3 is TGTGCCAGCAGTTTAGAGGTTCGGGGGTCGGGTGGCTACACCTTC. Translating it yields CASSLEVRGSGGYTF.

This clone was observed a single time. The chain combines TRBV18 with TRBJ2-1; D ambiguous. CDR1 is KGHSH, CDR2 LQKENI, per germline. Trimming stripped 6 bases from V and 7 bases from J, with 10 bases between. The CDR3 extends over 12 amino acids. The CDR3 DNA sequence: TGTGCCAGCTCGCATCTAGGAAATGAGCAGTTCTTC. It is translated as CASSHLGNEQFF.

The rearrangement links TRBV28 to TRBJ2-7; the D gene is possibly TRBD1 (6 bases). The CDR3 is 14 amino acids. CDR1 is MDHEN, CDR2 SYDVKM, per germline. Trimming removed 7 bases at V and 6 bases at J, with 19 bases between. CDR3 loop: CASTMGGGASEQYF. The CDR3 nucleotides read TGTGCCAGCACCATGGGTGGGGGCGCGTCCGAGCAGTACTTC.

This chain links TRBV23-1 with TRBJ2-5; TRBD2 might be the D (6 bases). TRBV23-1 is known as an ORF, though its function is uncertain. V gave up 3 bases and J gave up 2 bases, with 10 bases separating them. The CDR3 covers 14 residues. As DNA, the CDR3 is TGCGCCAGCAGTCACTCCGGGACTCAAGAGACCCAGTACTTC. Protein: CASSHSGTQETQYF.

The gene calls are TRBV20-1 and TRBJ2-7, with TRBD2 matching over 9 bases. The V gene end was trimmed by 3 bases and the J gene end by 0 bases; junction bases not matched to a gene: 9. This CDR3 region has 16 residues. Germline V gives CDR1 DFQATT, CDR2 SNEGSKA (reference sequence). The CDR3 DNA sequence: TGCAGTGCTAGTGGGGCTAGCGGGACGAGCTCCTACGAGCAGTACTTC. This sequence encodes CSASGASGTSSYEQYF.

The gene calls are TRBV24-1 and TRBJ2-2; D is possibly TRBD1 (6 bases). The V gene's germline CDR1 is KGHDR and CDR2 SFDVKD. The CDR3 totals 16 residues. Trimming left V 1 base short and J 4 bases short, with 12 bases between. This CDR3 reads CATSDLRQVGTGELFF. The CDR3 bases are TGTGCCACCAGTGATTTACGACAGGTTGGCACCGGGGAGCTGTTTTTT.

The chain has TRBV5-6 and TRBJ2-2; D ambiguous. The CDR3 covers 12 residues. CDR1 and CDR2 from the germline V gene are SGHDT and YYEEEE. The V end was cut by 5 bases, the J end by 3 bases, with 5 bases between. The CDR3 DNA follows: TGTGCCAGCAGTTCTTACACCGGGGAGCTGTTTTTT. Its protein product is CASSSYTGELFF.

The chain carries TRBV5-1 and TRBJ1-2, with TRBD1 matching 11 bases. The CDR3 spans 13 residues. The V gene's germline CDR1 is SGHRS and CDR2 YFSETQ. With 4 bases clipped from V and 7 bases from J, the junction kept 3 bases outside the gene matches. The CDR3 DNA is TGCGCCAGCAGCCCGGGACAGGGGGGTGGCTACACCTTC. Translation gives CASSPGQGGGYTF.

This clone has more than one count but fewer than ten. The chain links TRBV11-2 to TRBJ1-1; D unresolved. Germline V gene data show CDR1 as SGHAT and CDR2 as FQNNGV. V was shortened by 2 bases and J by 8 bases, with 9 bases between the two germline ends. CDR3 length: 12 residues. CDR3 region: CASSLYQTEAFF. The DNA for the CDR3 is TGTGCCAGCAGCTTATACCAGACAGAAGCTTTCTTT.

The chain joins TRBV5-1 to TRBJ2-1; 10 nucleotides agree with TRBD2. Trimming cost V 4 bases and J 5 bases; bases outside gene matches: 6. CDR3 size: 15 residues. Germline V CDR1 and CDR2: SGHRS, YFSETQ. The CDR3 DNA follows: TGCGCCAGCAGCCCGAGCGGGGGGGCGAACAATGAGCAGTTCTTC. This codes for CASSPSGGANNEQFF.

The chain combines TRBV7-2 with TRBJ2-1, with D possibly matching TRBD1 (6 bases). In germline, CDR1 is SGHTA, CDR2 FQGNSA. The CDR3 has 15 amino acids. V was trimmed by 4 bases and J by 4 bases, leaving 14 bases between them. CDR3 residues: CASSWGQGIYNEQFF. For the CDR3, the DNA is TGTGCCAGCAGCTGGGGGCAGGGGATATACAATGAGCAGTTCTTC.